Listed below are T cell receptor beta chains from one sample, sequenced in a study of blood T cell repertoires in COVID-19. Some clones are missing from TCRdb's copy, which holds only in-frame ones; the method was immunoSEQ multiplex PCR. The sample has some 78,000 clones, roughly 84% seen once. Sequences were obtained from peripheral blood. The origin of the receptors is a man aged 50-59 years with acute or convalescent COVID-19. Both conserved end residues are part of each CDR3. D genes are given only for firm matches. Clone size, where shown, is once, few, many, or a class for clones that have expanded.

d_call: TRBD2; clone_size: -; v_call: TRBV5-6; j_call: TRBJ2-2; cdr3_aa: CASREGTGELFF; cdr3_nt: TGTGCCAGTAGGGAGGGAACCGGGGAGCTGTTTTTT
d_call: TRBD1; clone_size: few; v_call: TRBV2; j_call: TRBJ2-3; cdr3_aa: CASKTTGGADTQYF; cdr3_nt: TGTGCCAGCAAGACAACAGGGGGCGCAGATACGCAGTATTTT
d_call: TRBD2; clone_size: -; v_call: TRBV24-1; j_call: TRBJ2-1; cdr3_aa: CATSDLQLKVGLAGVGDSSNEQFF; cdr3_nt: TGTGCCACCAGTGATTTGCAATTGAAGGTGGGACTAGCGGGAGTAGGGGACTCCTCAAATGAGCAGTTCTTC
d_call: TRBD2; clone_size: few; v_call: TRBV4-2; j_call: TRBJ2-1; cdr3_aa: CASSPDLLAGGGQFF; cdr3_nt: TGTGCCAGCAGCCCAGATTTACTAGCGGGGGGTGGGCAGTTCTTC
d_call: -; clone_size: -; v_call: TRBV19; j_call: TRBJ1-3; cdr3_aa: CASRTGPGNTIYF; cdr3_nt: TGTGCCAGTAGAACAGGCCCTGGAAACACCATATATTTT
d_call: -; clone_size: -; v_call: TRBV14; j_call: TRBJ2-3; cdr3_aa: CASSHVGSSVGTQYF; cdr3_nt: TGTGCCAGCAGCCATGTGGGGTCTAGCGTTGGTACGCAGTATTTT
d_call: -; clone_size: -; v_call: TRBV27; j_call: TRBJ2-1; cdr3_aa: CASSLWGQGGNEQFF; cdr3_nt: TGTGCCAGCAGTTTATGGGGCCAGGGGGGCAATGAGCAGTTCTTC
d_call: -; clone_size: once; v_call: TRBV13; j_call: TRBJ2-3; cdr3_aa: CASSLNGFGDTQYF; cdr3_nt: TGTGCCAGCAGCTTAAATGGTTTCGGAGATACGCAGTATTTT
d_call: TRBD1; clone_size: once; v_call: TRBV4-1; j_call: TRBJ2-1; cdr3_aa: CASSPTGDNEQFF; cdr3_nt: TGCGCCAGCAGCCCGACAGGGGACAATGAGCAGTTCTTC
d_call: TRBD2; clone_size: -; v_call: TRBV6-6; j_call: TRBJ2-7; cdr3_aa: CASSLGGSGGYEQYF; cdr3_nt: TGTGCCAGCAGCCTGGGGGGTAGCGGGGGTTACGAGCAGTACTTC
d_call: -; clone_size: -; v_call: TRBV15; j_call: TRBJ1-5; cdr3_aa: CATSGTQGSNQPQHF; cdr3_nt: TGTGCCACCAGCGGCACACAGGGAAGCAATCAGCCCCAGCATTTT
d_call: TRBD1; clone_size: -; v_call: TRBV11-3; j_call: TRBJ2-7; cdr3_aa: CASSPGQGTRSYEQYF; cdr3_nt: TGTGCCAGCAGCCCCGGACAGGGGACGAGGTCCTACGAGCAGTACTTC
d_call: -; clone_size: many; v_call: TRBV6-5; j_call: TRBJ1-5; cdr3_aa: CASSSQQNQPQHF; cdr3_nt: TGTGCCAGCAGCAGCCAACAGAATCAGCCCCAGCATTTT
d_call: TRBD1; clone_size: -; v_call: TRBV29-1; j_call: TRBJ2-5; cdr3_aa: CSVDSDRGLQETQYF; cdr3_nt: TGCAGCGTTGATTCGGACAGGGGACTCCAAGAGACCCAGTACTTC
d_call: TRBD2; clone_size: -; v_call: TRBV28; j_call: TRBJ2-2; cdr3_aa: CASREGGRNTGELFF; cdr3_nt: TGTGCCAGCCGGGAGGGGGGACGGAACACCGGGGAGCTGTTTTTT
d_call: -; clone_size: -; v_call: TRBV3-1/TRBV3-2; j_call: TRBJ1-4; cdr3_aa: CASSQDLPGNNEKLFF; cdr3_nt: TGTGCCAGCAGCCAAGATTTACCGGGAAATAATGAAAAACTGTTTTTT
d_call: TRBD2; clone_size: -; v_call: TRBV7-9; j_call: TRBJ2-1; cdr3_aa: CASSPAGTSGRSSYNEQFF; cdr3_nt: TGTGCCAGCAGCCCCGCCGGGACTAGCGGGAGGAGCTCCTACAATGAGCAGTTCTTC
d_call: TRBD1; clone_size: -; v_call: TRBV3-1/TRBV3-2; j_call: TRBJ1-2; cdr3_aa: CASSARQGVYTF; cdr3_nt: TGTGCCAGCAGCGCCCGACAGGGGGTCTACACCTTC
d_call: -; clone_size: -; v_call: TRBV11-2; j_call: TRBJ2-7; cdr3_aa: CASSLGVGWGDLSYEQYF; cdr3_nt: TGTGCCAGCAGCTTAGGGGTGGGCTGGGGGGATCTCTCCTACGAGCAGTACTTC
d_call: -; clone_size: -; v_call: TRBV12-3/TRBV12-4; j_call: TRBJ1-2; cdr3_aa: CASSSRFSYTF; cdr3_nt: TGTGCCAGCAGTTCCCGGTTCAGCTACACCTTC
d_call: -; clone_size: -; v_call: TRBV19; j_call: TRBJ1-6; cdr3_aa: CASSPRGRLSPLHF; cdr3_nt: TGTGCCAGTAGCCCCCGAGGGCGGTTATCACCCCTCCACTTT
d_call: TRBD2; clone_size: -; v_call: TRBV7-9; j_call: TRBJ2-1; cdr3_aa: CASSSSSGGTYNEQFF; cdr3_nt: TGTGCCAGCAGCTCGTCTAGCGGGGGGACCTACAATGAGCAGTTCTTC
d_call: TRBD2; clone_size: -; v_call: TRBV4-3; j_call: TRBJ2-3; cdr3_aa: CASSAGTSGGSDTQYF; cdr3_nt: TGCGCCAGCAGCGCCGGGACTAGCGGGGGATCAGATACGCAGTATTTT
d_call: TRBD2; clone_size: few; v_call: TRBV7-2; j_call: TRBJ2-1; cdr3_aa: CASSHGTSGKGSYNEQFF; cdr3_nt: TGTGCCAGCAGCCACGGGACTAGCGGGAAGGGCTCCTACAATGAGCAGTTCTTC
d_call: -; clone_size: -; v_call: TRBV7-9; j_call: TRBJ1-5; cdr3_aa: CASSLSARADQPQHF; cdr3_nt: TGTGCCAGCAGCTTAAGTGCGAGGGCGGATCAGCCCCAGCATTTT
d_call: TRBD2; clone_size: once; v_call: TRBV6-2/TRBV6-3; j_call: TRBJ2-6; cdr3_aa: CASSPLRASGSLRANVLTF; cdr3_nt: TGTGCCAGCAGCCCCCTCAGGGCTAGCGGGTCCCTCCGGGCCAACGTCCTGACTTTC
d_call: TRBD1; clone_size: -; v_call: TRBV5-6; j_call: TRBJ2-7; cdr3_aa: CASRSGQGAYEQYF; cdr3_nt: TGTGCCAGCAGATCGGGACAGGGGGCCTACGAGCAGTACTTC
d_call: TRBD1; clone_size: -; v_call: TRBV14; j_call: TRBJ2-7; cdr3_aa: CASSLLTGFNEQYF; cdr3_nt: TGTGCCAGCAGCCTCTTGACAGGGTTTAACGAGCAGTACTTC
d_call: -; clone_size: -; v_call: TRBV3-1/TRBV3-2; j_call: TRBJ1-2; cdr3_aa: CASSQAAGGAPGGYTF; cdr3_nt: TGTGCCAGCAGCCAAGCCGCGGGGGGGGCACCAGGTGGCTACACCTTC